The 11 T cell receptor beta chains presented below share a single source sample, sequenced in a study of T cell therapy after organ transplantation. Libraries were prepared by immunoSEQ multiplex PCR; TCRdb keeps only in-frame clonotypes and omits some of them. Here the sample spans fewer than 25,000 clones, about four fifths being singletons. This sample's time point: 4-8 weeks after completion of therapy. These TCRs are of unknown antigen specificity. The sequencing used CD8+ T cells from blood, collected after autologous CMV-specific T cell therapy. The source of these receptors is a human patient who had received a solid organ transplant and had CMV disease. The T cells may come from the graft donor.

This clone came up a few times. Written as DNA, the CDR3 is TGCGCCAGCAGCTTGGGGAAGAGCACTGAAGCTTTCTTT. This gives the protein CASSLGKSTEAFF. The J gene is TRBJ1-1, the V gene TRBV5-1; no firm D call. Trimming shortened V by 0 bases and J by 4 bases, and 7 bases separated the two germline ends. CDR1 and CDR2 from the germline V gene are SGHRS and YFSETQ. The CDR3 is made up of 13 amino acids.

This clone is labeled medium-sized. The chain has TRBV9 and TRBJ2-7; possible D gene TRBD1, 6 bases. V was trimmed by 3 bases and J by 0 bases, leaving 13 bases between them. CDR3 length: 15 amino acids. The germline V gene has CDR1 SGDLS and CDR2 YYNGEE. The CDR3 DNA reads TGTGCCAGCAGCGCGGGACAAGGGACCTCCTACGAGCAGTACTTC. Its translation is CASSAGQGTSYEQYF.

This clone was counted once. The CDR3 spells CASGRGSYEQYF. CDR3 in DNA: TGTGCCAGCGGGCGAGGAAGCTACGAGCAGTACTTC. This rearrangement joins TRBV6-5 to TRBJ2-7; D gene ambiguous. V was shortened by 8 bases and J by 3 bases, with 11 bases between the two germline ends. CDR1 and CDR2 from the germline V gene are MNHEY and SVGAGI. This CDR3 is built from 12 residues.

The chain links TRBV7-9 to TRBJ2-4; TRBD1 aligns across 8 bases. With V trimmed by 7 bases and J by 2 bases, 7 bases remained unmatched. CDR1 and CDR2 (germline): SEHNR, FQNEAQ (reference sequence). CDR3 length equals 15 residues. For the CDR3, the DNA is TGTGCCAGCAATCAGGGGGCCCTGTCCAAAAACATTCAGTACTTC. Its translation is CASNQGALSKNIQYF.

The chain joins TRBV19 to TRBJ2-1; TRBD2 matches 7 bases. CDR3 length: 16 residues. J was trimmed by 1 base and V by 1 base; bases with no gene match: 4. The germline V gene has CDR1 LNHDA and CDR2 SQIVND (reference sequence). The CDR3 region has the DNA TGTGCCAGTAGTATAGGACTAGCCCTTTCCTACAATGAGCAGTTCTTC. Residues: CASSIGLALSYNEQFF.

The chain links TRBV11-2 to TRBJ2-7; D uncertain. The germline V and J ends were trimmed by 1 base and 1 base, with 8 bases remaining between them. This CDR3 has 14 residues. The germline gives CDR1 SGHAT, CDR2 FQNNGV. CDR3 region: CASSLVGYSYEQYF. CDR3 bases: TGTGCCAGCAGCTTAGTGGGATATTCCTACGAGCAGTACTTC.

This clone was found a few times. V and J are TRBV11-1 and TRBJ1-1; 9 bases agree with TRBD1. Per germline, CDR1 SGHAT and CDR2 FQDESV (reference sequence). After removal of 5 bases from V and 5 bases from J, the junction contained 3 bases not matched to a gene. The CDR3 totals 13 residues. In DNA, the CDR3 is TGTGCCAGCAGCCGTGGGACAGGGACTGAAGCTTTCTTT. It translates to CASSRGTGTEAFF.

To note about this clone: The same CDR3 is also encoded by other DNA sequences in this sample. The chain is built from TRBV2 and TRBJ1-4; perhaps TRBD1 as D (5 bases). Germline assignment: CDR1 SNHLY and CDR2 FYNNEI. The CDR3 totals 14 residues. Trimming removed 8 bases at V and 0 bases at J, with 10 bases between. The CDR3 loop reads CASDRGSTNEKLFF. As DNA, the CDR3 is TGTGCCAGCGACCGGGGGTCAACTAATGAAAAACTGTTTTTT.

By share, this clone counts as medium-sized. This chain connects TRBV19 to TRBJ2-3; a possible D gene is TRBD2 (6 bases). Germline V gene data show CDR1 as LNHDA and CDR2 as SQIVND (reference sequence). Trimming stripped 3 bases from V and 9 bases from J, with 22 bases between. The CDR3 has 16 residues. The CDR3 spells CASSIGLNLAENTQYF. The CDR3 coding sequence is TGTGCCAGTAGTATCGGTTTAAATTTAGCGGAGAACACGCAGTATTTT.

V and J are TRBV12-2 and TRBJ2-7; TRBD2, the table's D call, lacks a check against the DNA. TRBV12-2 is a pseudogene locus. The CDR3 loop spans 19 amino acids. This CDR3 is CASRLVGGTSGTLSYEQYF. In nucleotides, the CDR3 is TGTGCAAGTCGCTTAGTAGGGGGGACTAGCGGGACTCTTTCCTACGAGCAGTACTTC.

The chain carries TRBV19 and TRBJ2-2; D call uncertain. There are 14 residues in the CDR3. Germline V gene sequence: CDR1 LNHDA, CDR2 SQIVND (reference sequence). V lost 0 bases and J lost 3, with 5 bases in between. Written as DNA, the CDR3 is TGTGCCAGTAGTATAGATCTGGACACCGGGGAGCTGTTTTTT. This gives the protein CASSIDLDTGELFF.